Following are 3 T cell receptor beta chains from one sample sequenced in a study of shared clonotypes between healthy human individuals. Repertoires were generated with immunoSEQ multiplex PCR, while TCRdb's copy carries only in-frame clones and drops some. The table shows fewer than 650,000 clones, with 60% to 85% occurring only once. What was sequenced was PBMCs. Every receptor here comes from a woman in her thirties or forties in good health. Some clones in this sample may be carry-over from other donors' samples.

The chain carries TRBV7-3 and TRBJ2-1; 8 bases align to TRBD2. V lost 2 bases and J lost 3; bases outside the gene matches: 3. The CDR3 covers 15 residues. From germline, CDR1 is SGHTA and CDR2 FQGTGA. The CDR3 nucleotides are TGTGCCAGCAGCTTACAGGGACTAGTCTACAATGAGCAGTTCTTC. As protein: CASSLQGLVYNEQFF.

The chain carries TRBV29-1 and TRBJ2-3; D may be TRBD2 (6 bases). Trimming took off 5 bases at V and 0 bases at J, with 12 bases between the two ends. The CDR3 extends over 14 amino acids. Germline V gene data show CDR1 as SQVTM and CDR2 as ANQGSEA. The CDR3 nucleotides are TGCAGCGTTAGGGACTCAACTAGCACAGATACGCAGTATTTT. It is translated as CSVRDSTSTDTQYF.

The CDR3 region has the DNA TGTGCCAGCAGTTTTAGCGGGAGGAAGAACGAGCAGTACTTC. The encoded protein is CASSFSGRKNEQYF. The V and J genes are TRBV28 and TRBJ2-7; 10 bases fit TRBD2. CDR3 length: 14 residues. The germline V gene encodes CDR1 MDHEN and CDR2 SYDVKM. The V and J ends lost 3 bases and 5 bases, in that order; junction bases with no gene match: 4.